This entry features one T cell receptor (beta chain) sequence. Authors' analysis steps: Nucleated cell number was recorded as an estimate derived from reference gene primer amplification. TCRdb keeps only in-frame clones here, not all; method: immunoSEQ multiplex PCR. D and trimming were read from the DNA, whereas the V and J calls and clone size are those reported in that table. The profile shows roughly 330,000 clones, about 86% of them singletons. With 7 bases clipped from V and 2 bases from J, the junction kept 4 bases outside the gene matches. Germline CDR1 is SNHLY and CDR2 is FYNNEI. CDR3 length equals 13 residues. These data come from a study of blood T cell repertoires in COVID-19. On the study more broadly: The United States, Italy and Spain were the sources of the acute and convalescent COVID-19 samples. PBMCs, B-cell-depleted T cells, or T cells were the source of the cDNA or gDNA that made up the material.

V usage is TRBV2 and J usage is TRBJ2-7; 8 bases fit TRBD1. Sequencing was performed on peripheral blood. The TCR sequence derives from a woman aged 50 to 60 with acute or convalescent COVID-19. In DNA, the CDR3 is TGTGCCAGCATGGTACAGGGGGCCTACGAGCAGTACTTC. It specifies CASMVQGAYEQYF.